These 5 T cell receptor beta chains were all obtained from the same sample, sequenced in a study of cytomegalovirus exposure and HLA in healthy donors. 60 Vbeta and 13 Jbeta primers were used in PCR. TCRdb's copy holds only in-frame clones and misses some; the assay was immunoSEQ multiplex PCR. The sample yields about 120,000 clones, 74% seen once. The sequenced sample was PBMCs. The source of these receptors is a male donor in good health and CMV-seronegative.

This clone appeared a few times. The V and J genes are TRBV5-6 and TRBJ2-7; 9 bases are a match to TRBD2. The CDR3 runs to 18 residues. V dropped 4 bases and J dropped 4; count of bases not matched to a gene: 18. The germline CDR1 and CDR2 sequences are SGHDT and YYEEEE. CDR3 in DNA: TGTGCCAGCAGCCTCCTTATTGGGAGCGGGAGGCGGAGGTACGAGCAGTACTTC. It specifies CASSLLIGSGRRRYEQYF. The full variable domain, with the rest looked up from reference TRBV5-6 and TRBJ2-7, is DAGVTQSPTHLIKTRGQQVTLRCSPKSGHDTVSWYQQALGQGPQFIFQYYEEEERQRGNFPDRFSGHQFPNYSSELNVNALLLGDSALYLCASSLLIGSGRRRYEQYFGPGTRLTVT.

The chain combines TRBV5-4 with TRBJ2-5; 8 bases fit TRBD1. The germline V gene encodes CDR1 SGHNT and CDR2 YYREEE (reference sequence). The CDR3 has 14 amino acids. The trim removed 5 bases at V and 3 bases at J, leaving 6 bases unmatched. CDR3 region: CASSLDRVKETQYF. Written as DNA, the CDR3 is TGTGCCAGCAGTCTGGACAGGGTTAAAGAGACCCAGTACTTC.

This chain links TRBV5-1 with TRBJ1-2; D gene uncertain. Germline assignment: CDR1 SGHRS and CDR2 YFSETQ. The ends were cut back, 4 bases at V and 8 bases at J, with 15 bases in the middle. This CDR3 has 13 amino acids. The CDR3: CASSSGRPSGYTF. For the CDR3, the DNA is TGCGCCAGCAGCAGTGGGAGGCCGTCCGGCTACACCTTC.

This chain connects TRBV7-2 to TRBJ1-5, with 7 nucleotides matching TRBD1. This CDR3 has 14 residues. V was clipped by 4 bases and J by 4 bases; unmatched bases: 4. Germline V gives CDR1 SGHTA, CDR2 FQGNSA. Written as DNA, the CDR3 is TGTGCCAGCAGCTACACACAGGGGAATCAGCCCCAGCATTTT. It translates to CASSYTQGNQPQHF.

This clone was seen just once. The chain joins TRBV4-2 to TRBJ1-5, with 8 bases matching TRBD1. With 0 bases clipped from V and 6 bases from J, the junction kept 7 bases outside the gene matches. This CDR3 has 16 residues. Looked up from germline, CDR1 is LGHNA and CDR2 is YNFKEQ. The CDR3 nucleotides read TGTGCCAGCAGCCAAGAGGACAGGGCGTTAGGTCAGCCCCAGCATTTT. It encodes CASSQEDRALGQPQHF.